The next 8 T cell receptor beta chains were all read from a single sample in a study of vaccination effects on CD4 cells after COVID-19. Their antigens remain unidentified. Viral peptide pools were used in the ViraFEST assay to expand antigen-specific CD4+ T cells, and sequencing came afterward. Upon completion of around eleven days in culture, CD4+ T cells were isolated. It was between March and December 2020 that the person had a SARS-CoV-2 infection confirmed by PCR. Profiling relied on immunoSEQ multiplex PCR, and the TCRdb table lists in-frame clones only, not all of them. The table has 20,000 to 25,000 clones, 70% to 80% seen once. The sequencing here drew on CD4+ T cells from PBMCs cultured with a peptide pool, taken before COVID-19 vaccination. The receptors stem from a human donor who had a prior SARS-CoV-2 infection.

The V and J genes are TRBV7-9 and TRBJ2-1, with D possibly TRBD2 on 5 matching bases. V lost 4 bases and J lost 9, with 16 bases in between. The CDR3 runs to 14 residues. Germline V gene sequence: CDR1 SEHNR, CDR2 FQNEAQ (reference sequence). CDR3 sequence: CASSSRAEVSEQFF. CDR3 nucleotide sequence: TGTGCCAGCAGCTCCCGAGCGGAGGTCAGTGAGCAGTTCTTC. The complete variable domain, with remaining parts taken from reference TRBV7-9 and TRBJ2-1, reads DTGVSQNPRHKITKRGQNVTFRCDPISEHNRLYWYRQTLGQGPEFLTYFQNEAQLEKSRLLSDRFSAERPKGSFSTLEIQRTEQGDSAMYLCASSSRAEVSEQFFGPGTRLTVL.

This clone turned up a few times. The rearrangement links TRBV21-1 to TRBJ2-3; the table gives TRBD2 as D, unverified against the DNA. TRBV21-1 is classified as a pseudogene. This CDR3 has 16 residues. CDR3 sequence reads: CASSRYTGTSTDTQYF. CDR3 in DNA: TGTGCCAGCAGCAGATACACCGGGACTAGCACAGATACGCAGTATTTT.

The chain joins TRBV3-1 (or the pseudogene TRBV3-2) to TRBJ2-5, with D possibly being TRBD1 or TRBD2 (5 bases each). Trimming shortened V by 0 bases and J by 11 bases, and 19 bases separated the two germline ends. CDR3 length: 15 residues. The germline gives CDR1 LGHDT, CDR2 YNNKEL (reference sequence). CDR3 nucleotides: TGTGCCAGCAGCCAAGAAGCGGTACCAGGGATAGCACAGTACTTC. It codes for CASSQEAVPGIAQYF.

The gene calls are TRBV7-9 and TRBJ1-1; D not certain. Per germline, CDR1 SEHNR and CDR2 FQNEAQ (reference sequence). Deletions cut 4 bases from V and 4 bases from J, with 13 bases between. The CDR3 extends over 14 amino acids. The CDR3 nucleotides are TGTGCCAGCAGCTACACGTTAAGCGCCACTGAAGCTTTCTTT. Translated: CASSYTLSATEAFF.

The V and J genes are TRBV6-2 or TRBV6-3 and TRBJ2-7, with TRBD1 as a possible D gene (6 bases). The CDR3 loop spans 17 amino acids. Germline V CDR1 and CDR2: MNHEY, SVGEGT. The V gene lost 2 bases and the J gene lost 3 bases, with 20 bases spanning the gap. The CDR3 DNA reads TGTGCCAGCAGTTACACTTCCGCGCAGGACAGATTCTACGAGCAGTACTTC. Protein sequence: CASSYTSAQDRFYEQYF.

CDR3 sequence reads: CASSPGKPTNEQFF. The CDR3, as DNA: TGCGCCAGCAGCCCCGGGAAGCCTACCAATGAGCAGTTCTTC. The chain employs TRBV5-1 and TRBJ2-1; D possibly corresponds to TRBD2 (5 bases). CDR3 length equals 14 residues. Looked up from germline, CDR1 is SGHRS and CDR2 is YFSETQ. V gave up 4 bases and J gave up 6 bases, with 14 bases separating them.

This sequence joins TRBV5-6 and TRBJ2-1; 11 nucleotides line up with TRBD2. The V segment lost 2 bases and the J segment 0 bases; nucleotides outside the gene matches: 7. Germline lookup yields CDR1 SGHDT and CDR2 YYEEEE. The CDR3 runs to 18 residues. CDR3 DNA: TGTGCCAGCAGCTTAAGCCTAGCGGGAGGTCTCTCCTACAATGAGCAGTTCTTC. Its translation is CASSLSLAGGLSYNEQFF.

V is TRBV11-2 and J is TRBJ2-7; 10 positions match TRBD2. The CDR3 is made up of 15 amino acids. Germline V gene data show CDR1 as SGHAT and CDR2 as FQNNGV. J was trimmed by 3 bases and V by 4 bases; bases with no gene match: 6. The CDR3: CASSSTGTSVYEQYF. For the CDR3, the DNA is TGTGCCAGCAGCTCAACCGGGACTAGCGTCTACGAGCAGTACTTC.